The present T cell receptor (beta chain) was sequenced within a study of blood T cell repertoires in COVID-19. In the original analysis: Estimated nucleated cell counts came from reference gene primer amplification. Some clones are missing from TCRdb's copy, which holds only in-frame ones; the method was immunoSEQ multiplex PCR. Clonal size and the V and J genes are those of that table, whereas D and trimming came from the DNA. The table includes more than 300,000 clones, roughly 85% detected once. The CDR3 is made up of 15 amino acids. Per germline, CDR1 SGHRS and CDR2 YFSETQ. With 4 bases clipped from V and 4 bases from J, the junction kept 8 bases outside the gene matches. Study members were between about 18 and 100 years old and lived in 24 US regions. Researchers sorted participants into cohorts using their self-reported clinical history. Either two negative PCRs, clearance, or symptom resolution qualified Cohort 3 donors as recovered.

The sample consisted of PBMCs or T cells enriched from blood (not recorded which). The genes are TRBV5-1 and TRBJ2-3; TRBD1 aligns across 8 bases. The receptor was isolated from a woman aged 30 to 39 who had recovered from COVID-19. CDR3 sequence reads: CASSLPTGAPDTQYF. CDR3 DNA sequence: TGCGCCAGCAGCCTACCGACAGGGGCGCCAGATACGCAGTATTTT.